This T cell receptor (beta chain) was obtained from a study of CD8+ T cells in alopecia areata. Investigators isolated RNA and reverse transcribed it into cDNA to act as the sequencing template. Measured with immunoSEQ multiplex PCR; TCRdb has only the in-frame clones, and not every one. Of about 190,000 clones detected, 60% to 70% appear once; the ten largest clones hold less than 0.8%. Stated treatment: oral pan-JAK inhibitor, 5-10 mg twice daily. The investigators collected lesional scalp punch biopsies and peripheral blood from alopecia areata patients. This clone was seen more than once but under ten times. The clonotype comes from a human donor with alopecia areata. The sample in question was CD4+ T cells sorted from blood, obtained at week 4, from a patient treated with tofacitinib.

CDR3: CATTGNTEAFF. Here the CDR3 DNA reads TGTGCCACCACAGGGAACACTGAAGCTTTCTTT. This chain joins TRBV6-6 and TRBJ1-1, with a possible D match to TRBD1 (5 bases). This CDR3 has 11 amino acids. Trimming pared 10 bases from V and 1 base from J, leaving 7 bases between. Germline assignment: CDR1 MNHNY and CDR2 SVGAGI (reference sequence).